The next 7 T cell receptor beta chains were all read from a single sample in a study of T cell responses to AZD1222 COVID-19 vaccine. Using immunoSEQ multiplex PCR, the repertoire was profiled, and TCRdb retains in-frame clones only, with some absent. The table includes 150,000 or so clones, about 92% detected once. The sequencing used peripheral blood, collected on day 0 of AZD1222 vaccination. The origin of the receptors is an adult in good health.

The rearrangement uses TRBV11-3 and TRBJ2-1; 9 nucleotides line up with TRBD2. V trimming: 5 bases; J trimming: 5 bases; junction bases outside the gene matches: 4. Germline values: CDR1 SGHNT, CDR2 YENEEA. The CDR3 is 14 amino acids. This CDR3 reads CASSASGMNNEQFF. CDR3 in DNA: TGTGCCAGCAGCGCTAGCGGGATGAACAATGAGCAGTTCTTC.

V gene TRBV30 combines with J gene TRBJ2-7; D unresolved. Trimming shortened V by 0 bases and J by 6 bases, and 18 bases separated the two germline ends. This CDR3 contains 15 residues. CDR1 GTSNPN and CDR2 SVGIG come from the germline V gene (reference sequence). The CDR3 loop reads CAWSVHFAETGEQYF. CDR3 DNA: TGTGCCTGGAGTGTACACTTCGCAGAGACGGGCGAGCAGTACTTC.

This clone was recorded only once. The gene calls are TRBV5-1 and TRBJ1-5, with D unresolved. The CDR3 sequence is 13 residues long. The V gene's germline CDR1 is SGHRS and CDR2 YFSETQ. V lost 7 bases and J 3 bases, leaving 11 bases between the germline ends. The CDR3 loop is CASGIDFNQPQHF. The CDR3 DNA follows: TGCGCCAGCGGAATAGACTTCAATCAGCCCCAGCATTTT.

The rearrangement uses TRBV20-1 and TRBJ1-2; D is ambiguous. The CDR3 runs to 11 residues. Germline loops: CDR1 DFQATT, CDR2 SNEGSKA (reference sequence). With 5 bases removed from V and 3 bases from J, the gap between germline ends came to 7 bases. Here the CDR3 DNA reads TGCAGTGCTCCAATATACTATGGCTACACCTTC. Its protein product is CSAPIYYGYTF.

This sequence joins TRBV27 and TRBJ1-1; D is unresolved. This CDR3 comprises 16 residues. V gave up 3 bases and J gave up 0 bases, with 14 bases separating them. Per germline, CDR1 MNHEY and CDR2 SMNVEV (reference sequence). The CDR3, as DNA: TGTGCCAGCAGTTTTTTTTTCTCCCCGATGAACACTGAAGCTTTCTTT. It is translated as CASSFFFSPMNTEAFF.

The rearrangement links TRBV28 to TRBJ1-6, with D unresolved. This CDR3 is built from 17 residues. The ends were cut back, 1 base at V and 5 bases at J, with 15 bases in the middle. Germline CDR1 MDHEN, CDR2 SYDVKM. The CDR3 bases are TGTGCCAGCAGTTTATCCTCTCTGGGAATTGATAATTCACCCCTCCACTTT. It specifies CASSLSSLGIDNSPLHF.

CDR3 protein: CASSYQELETQYF. In nucleotides, the CDR3 is TGTGCCAGCAGTTATCAGGAGCTAGAGACCCAGTACTTC. This chain joins TRBV6-2 or TRBV6-3 and TRBJ2-5; D is undetermined. CDR3 length equals 13 residues. Between the trimmed V and J ends, which lost 3 bases and 4 bases, there was a span of 9 bases. Looked up from germline, CDR1 is MNHEY and CDR2 is SVGEGT.